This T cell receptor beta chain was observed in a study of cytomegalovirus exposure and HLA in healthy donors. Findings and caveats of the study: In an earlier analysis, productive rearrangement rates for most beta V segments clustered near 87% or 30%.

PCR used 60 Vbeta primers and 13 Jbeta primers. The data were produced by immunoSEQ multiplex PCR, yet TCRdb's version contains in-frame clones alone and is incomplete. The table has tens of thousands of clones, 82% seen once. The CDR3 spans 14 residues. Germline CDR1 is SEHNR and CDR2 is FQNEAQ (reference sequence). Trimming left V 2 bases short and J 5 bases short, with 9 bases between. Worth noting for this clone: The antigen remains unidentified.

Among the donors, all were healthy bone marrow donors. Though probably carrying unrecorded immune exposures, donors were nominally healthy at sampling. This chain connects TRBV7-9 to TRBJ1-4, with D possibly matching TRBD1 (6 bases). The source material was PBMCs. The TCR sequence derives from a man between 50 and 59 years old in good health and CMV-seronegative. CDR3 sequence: CASSLKGGNEKLFF. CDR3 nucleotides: TGTGCCAGCAGCTTAAAAGGGGGAAATGAAAAACTGTTTTTT.